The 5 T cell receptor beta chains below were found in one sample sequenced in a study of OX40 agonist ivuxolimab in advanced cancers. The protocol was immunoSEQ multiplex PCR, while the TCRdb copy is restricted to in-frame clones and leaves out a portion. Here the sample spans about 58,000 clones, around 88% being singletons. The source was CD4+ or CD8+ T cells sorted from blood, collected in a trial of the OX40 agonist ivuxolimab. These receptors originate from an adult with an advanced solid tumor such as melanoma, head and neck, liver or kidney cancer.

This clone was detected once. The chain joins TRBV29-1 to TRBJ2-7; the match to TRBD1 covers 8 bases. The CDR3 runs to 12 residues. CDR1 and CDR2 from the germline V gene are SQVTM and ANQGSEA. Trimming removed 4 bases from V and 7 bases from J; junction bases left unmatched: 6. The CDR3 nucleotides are TGCAGCGTTGGGCAGGGGGCGAGTGAGCAGTACTTC. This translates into CSVGQGASEQYF.

The CDR3 loop reads CASSPDRGSNTIYF. CDR3 nucleotides: TGTGCCAGCAGCCCGGACAGGGGAAGTAACACCATATATTTT. V usage is TRBV5-6 and J usage is TRBJ1-3; 9 bases are shared with TRBD1. The J segment lost 7 bases and the V segment lost 4 bases, leaving 6 bases of the junction unmatched. Germline V gene data show CDR1 as SGHDT and CDR2 as YYEEEE. The CDR3 runs to 14 residues.

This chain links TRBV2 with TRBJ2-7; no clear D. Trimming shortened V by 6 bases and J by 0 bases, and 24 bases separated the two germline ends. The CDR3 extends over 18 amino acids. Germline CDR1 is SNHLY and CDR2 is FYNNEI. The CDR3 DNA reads TGTGCCAGCAGGTCCAGAGGACCGAGAAGAAATTACTCCTACGAGCAGTACTTC. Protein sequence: CASRSRGPRRNYSYEQYF.

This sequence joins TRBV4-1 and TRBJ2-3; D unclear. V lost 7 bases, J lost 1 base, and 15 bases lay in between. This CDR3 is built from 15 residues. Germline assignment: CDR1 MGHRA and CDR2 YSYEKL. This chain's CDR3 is CASNPRGIGTDTQYF. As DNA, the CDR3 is TGCGCCAGCAACCCTCGTGGAATTGGCACAGATACGCAGTATTTT.

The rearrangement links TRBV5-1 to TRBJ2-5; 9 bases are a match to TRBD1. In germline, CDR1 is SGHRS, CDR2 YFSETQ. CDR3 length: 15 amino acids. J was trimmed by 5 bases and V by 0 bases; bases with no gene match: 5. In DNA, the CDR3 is TGCGCCAGCAGCTTGGGGACAGGGGTTGGTGAGACCCAGTACTTC. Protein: CASSLGTGVGETQYF.